The clone carrying this T cell receptor (beta chain) was observed a few times. The data were taken from a study of early T cells in non-severe SARS-CoV-2 infection. The library protocol tagged individual cDNA molecules with unique molecular identifiers. One entry per CDR3 protein results from TCRdb running MiXCR on the 5' RACE reads. The table shows roughly 26,000 distinct CDR3 sequences, with just over 4% occurring only once. Sequencing used whole blood. The sequence came from an adult who was a healthcare worker with PCR-confirmed SARS-CoV-2 infection or an uninfected control (not recorded which).

CDR3 residues: CATIDRVRRNTEAFF. The CDR3 nucleotides are TGTGCCACTATCGACAGGGTAAGAAGGAACACTGAAGCTTTCTTT. J is TRBJ1-1 and V is TRBV10-3, with 7 bases lining up with TRBD1. The V gene's germline CDR1 is ENHRY and CDR2 SYGVKD. The CDR3 is 15 amino acids. The trim removed 10 bases at V and 1 base at J, leaving 12 bases unmatched.